This T cell receptor beta chain was retrieved from a study of PD-1 blockade in classical Hodgkin lymphoma. General study points: Before treatment, complete responders showed about the same diversity as newly diagnosed patients. Compared with baseline, CD4+ but not CD8+ TCR diversity had risen significantly by C4D1. Nivolumab initiation under 1 year post-ASCT meant exclusion.

The data were produced by immunoSEQ multiplex PCR, yet TCRdb's version contains in-frame clones alone and is incomplete. The sample lists approximately 100,000 clones, roughly 91% occurring once. Patients all relapsed after autologous stem cell transplantation, and there was variation in brentuximab vedotin exposure. This clone showed up just once. Its antigen is not identified. Sequencing was performed on peripheral blood mononuclear cells (PBMCs), taken before the second cycle of nivolumab. This sequence was found in a human donor with classical Hodgkin lymphoma.

CDR3 coding DNA: TGTGCCAGCAGCCAAGTACCTAGCGGGGAAGAGACCCAGTACTTC. Translated, it gives CASSQVPSGEETQYF. J is TRBJ2-5 and V is TRBV4-2; 9 bases fit TRBD2. The germline CDR1 and CDR2 sequences are LGHNA and YNFKEQ. V shed 1 base, J shed 3 bases, and the junction held 3 bases outside the gene matches. This CDR3 has 15 amino acids.